This entry lists 22 T cell receptor beta chains sequenced from one sample in a study of T cell repertoires in cytomegalovirus infection. Using its own MiXCR run on the reads, TCRdb lists one record per CDR3 protein. The sample contains 200,000 to 300,000 distinct CDR3 sequences, roughly 15% of which appear only once. The sample taken for sequencing was PBMCs. The receptor set was obtained from a human donor in good health (CMV status not recorded). Some clones in this sample may be carry-over from other donors' samples.

V and J are TRBV20-1 and TRBJ2-7; D may be TRBD1 (6 bases). Germline CDR1 is DFQATT and CDR2 is SNEGSKA (reference sequence). The CDR3 covers 15 residues. Trimming stripped 3 bases from V and 0 bases from J, with 15 bases between. Here the CDR3 reads CSARVLGDTSYEQYF. The CDR3 region has the DNA TGCAGTGCTAGGGTCCTCGGGGACACCTCCTACGAGCAGTACTTC.

This clonotype was seen repeatedly, ten times or more. The chain links TRBV7-2 to TRBJ2-7, with TRBD2 matching over 9 bases. V dropped 5 bases and J dropped 5; count of bases not matched to a gene: 10. CDR3 length: 15 residues. Germline-derived CDR1 and CDR2 are SGHTA and FQGNSA. CDR3 nucleotides: TGTGCCAGCAGCCCCGGAATAGCGGGAGCGGACGAGCAGTACTTC. Translation gives CASSPGIAGADEQYF. The full variable domain, completed using reference TRBV7-2 and TRBJ2-7, is GAGVSQSPSNKVTEKGKDVELRCDPISGHTALYWYRQSLGQGLEFLIYFQGNSAPDKSGLPSDRFSAERTGGSVSTLTIQRTQQEDSAVYLCASSPGIAGADEQYFGPGTRLTVT.

V is TRBV19 and J is TRBJ2-2, with 15 bases fitting TRBD2. Germline-derived CDR1 and CDR2 are LNHDA and SQIVND (reference sequence). CDR3 length equals 17 residues. J was trimmed by 6 bases and V by 2 bases; bases with no gene match: 4. The DNA for the CDR3 is TGTGCCAGTAGTATAAGGACTAGCGGGAGGGTTTCCGGGGAGCTGTTTTTT. This gives the protein CASSIRTSGRVSGELFF.

This clonotype was detected only a few times. V is TRBV12-3 or TRBV12-4 and J is TRBJ1-2, with 8 bases that match TRBD1. The CDR3 is 13 residues long. J gave up 8 bases and V 6 bases, and 8 bases lay outside the gene matches. The CDR3 here is CASRPGGAKGYTF. DNA of the CDR3: TGTGCCAGCAGACCAGGGGGCGCAAAGGGCTACACCTTC.

This clonotype has a count of ten or more. This chain connects TRBV7-2 to TRBJ2-5, with 7 bases that match TRBD1. The CDR3 extends over 16 amino acids. The V gene's germline CDR1 is SGHTA and CDR2 FQGNSA. V shed 1 base and J 4 bases; nucleotides not matched to a gene: 9. In DNA form, the CDR3 reads TGTGCCAGCAGCTTAGAGTCGGTAGGGGGCCCAGAGACCCAGTACTTC. This translates into CASSLESVGGPETQYF.

This clonotype has a handful of counts. The genes are TRBV5-6 and TRBJ2-7; no reliable D call. Germline V lookup: CDR1 SGHDT, CDR2 YYEEEE. The CDR3 loop spans 15 amino acids. The V end was cut by 4 bases, the J end by 0 bases, with 14 bases between. The DNA of the CDR3 is TGTGCCAGCAGCGACGGTAGGGAATTCTCCTACGAGCAGTACTTC. Its protein is CASSDGREFSYEQYF.

This clonotype has a count of ten or more. The gene calls are TRBV4-1 and TRBJ1-3; 8 bases match TRBD1. This CDR3 is built from 14 residues. V gave up 3 bases and J gave up 8 bases; unmatched junction bases: 6. Germline V gives CDR1 MGHRA, CDR2 YSYEKL. The CDR3 coding sequence is TGCGCCAGCAGCCACCTGGACAGGGAGGACACCATATATTTT. It codes for CASSHLDREDTIYF.

The table lists this clonotype with many counts. A read error may account for a junction end that differs from germline. CDR3 sequence: CASSPTPNPRQETQYF. CDR3 coding DNA: TGTGCTAGCAGCCCGACTCCGAACCCGAGGCAAGAGACCCAGTACTTC. This chain links TRBV7-7 with TRBJ2-5, with unresolved D. In germline, CDR1 is SSHAT, CDR2 FNYEAQ (reference sequence). This CDR3 spans 16 amino acids.

The genes are TRBV5-6 and TRBJ2-3; TRBD2 matches 8 bases. Germline V gene sequence: CDR1 SGHDT, CDR2 YYEEEE. The J segment lost 2 bases and the V segment lost 8 bases, leaving 4 bases of the junction unmatched. The CDR3 is made up of 13 amino acids. The CDR3, as DNA: TGTGCCAGTGGAGCGGGAGCCACAGATACGCAGTATTTT. Its translation is CASGAGATDTQYF.

This clonotype was picked up many times. V usage is TRBV7-9 and J usage is TRBJ1-1; TRBD1 agrees at 7 bases. J was trimmed by 4 bases and V by 2 bases; bases with no gene match: 13. Germline lookup yields CDR1 SEHNR and CDR2 FQNEAQ (reference sequence). The CDR3 has 17 residues. The CDR3 DNA follows: TGTGCCAGCAGCTTATCCCTCATTAAAGGGGGCGGCACTGAAGCTTTCTTT. It specifies CASSLSLIKGGGTEAFF.

This clonotype was recorded at least ten times. The rearrangement uses TRBV7-2 and TRBJ1-2; no clear D. V was clipped by 2 bases and J by 3 bases, with 4 bases between them. CDR3 size: 12 residues. CDR1 is SGHTA and CDR2 is FQGNSA in the germline V gene. The CDR3, as DNA: TGTGCCAGCAGCTTAACCCACTATGGCTACACCTTC. The encoded protein is CASSLTHYGYTF.

This clonotype was seen many times. V is TRBV7-2 and J is TRBJ1-3, with D hard to call. Deletions cut 5 bases from V and 2 bases from J, with 16 bases between. Germline lookup yields CDR1 SGHTA and CDR2 FQGNSA. CDR3 length equals 16 residues. The CDR3 DNA is TGTGCCAGCAGCCCCTTAGCGGAAAGCACTGGAAACACCATATATTTT. It yields the protein CASSPLAESTGNTIYF.

The J gene is TRBJ1-5, the V gene TRBV5-4; D gene uncertain. Germline V gene data show CDR1 as SGHNT and CDR2 as YYREEE (reference sequence). The CDR3 runs 13 residues. Deletions cut 0 bases from V and 9 bases from J, with 10 bases between. The CDR3 loop is CASSLVSSGPQHF. The CDR3 DNA follows: TGTGCCAGCAGCTTGGTTTCGTCGGGGCCCCAGCATTTT. The full variable domain, with the rest looked up from reference TRBV5-4 and TRBJ1-5, is ETGVTQSPTHLIKTRGQQVTLRCSSQSGHNTVSWYQQALGQGPQFIFQYYREEENGRGNFPPRFSGLQFPNYSSELNVNALELDDSALYLCASSLVSSGPQHFGDGTRLSIL.

This clonotype was counted at least ten times. The chain uses TRBV7-2 and TRBJ1-1, with 8 bases fitting TRBD1. Per the germline V gene, CDR1 is SGHTA and CDR2 is FQGNSA. The CDR3 is 15 residues long. Trimming removed 2 bases from V and 5 bases from J; junction bases left unmatched: 7. Here the CDR3 reads CASSLYQGAGTEAFF. As DNA, the CDR3 is TGTGCCAGCAGCTTATATCAGGGGGCGGGTACTGAAGCTTTCTTT.

In this sample, this clonotype turned up many times. The V and J genes are TRBV7-8 and TRBJ2-7; 10 bases agree with TRBD1. The CDR3 has 16 residues. The junction had 5 bases not matched to a gene; V was cut back by 0 bases and J by 3 bases. Germline values: CDR1 SGHVS, CDR2 FQNEAQ. The CDR3 reads CASSLAGGQGIYEQYF. The CDR3 DNA is TGTGCCAGCAGCTTAGCAGGGGGACAGGGGATCTACGAGCAGTACTTC.

This clonotype was seen ten or more times. The chain is built from TRBV28 and TRBJ2-1; D uncertain. V shed 5 bases and J shed 4 bases, with 24 bases lying between them. This CDR3 comprises 18 residues. CDR1 is MDHEN and CDR2 is SYDVKM in the germline V gene. The CDR3 region is CASSPPLGLGQVYNEQFF. In nucleotides, the CDR3 is TGTGCCAGCAGTCCCCCCTTGGGCCTTGGGCAGGTTTACAATGAGCAGTTCTTC.

This chain links TRBV18 with TRBJ2-3, with a weak D call TRBD2 (6 bases). V lost 6 bases and J 2 bases, leaving 15 bases between the germline ends. Germline assignment: CDR1 KGHSH and CDR2 LQKENI. The CDR3 is 15 amino acids. DNA for the CDR3: TGTGCCAGCTCGCCTCGGGAGACCGCCACAGATACGCAGTATTTT. Translation: CASSPRETATDTQYF.

This clonotype came up many times. This sequence joins TRBV7-2 and TRBJ1-6; D call uncertain. Germline V gives CDR1 SGHTA, CDR2 FQGNSA. V shed 4 bases and J shed 12 bases, with 16 bases lying between them. The CDR3 covers 14 residues. The CDR3: CASSSAPDEGPLHF. The CDR3 coding sequence is TGTGCCAGCAGCTCAGCTCCAGATGAGGGACCCCTCCACTTT. Filled out from reference TRBV7-2 and TRBJ1-6, the complete variable domain reads GAGVSQSPSNKVTEKGKDVELRCDPISGHTALYWYRQSLGQGLEFLIYFQGNSAPDKSGLPSDRFSAERTGGSVSTLTIQRTQQEDSAVYLCASSSAPDEGPLHFGNGTRLTVT.

As concerns this clonotype: The CDR3 end shows no conserved phenylalanine or tryptophan, and so a read error is likely. The gene calls are TRBV6-6 and TRBJ1-1; 11 bases match TRBD1. The germline CDR1 and CDR2 sequences are MNHNY and SVGAGI (reference sequence). V lost 7 bases and J lost 6; bases outside the gene matches: 16. The CDR3 contains 17 residues. The CDR3 sequence: CASNRRDRGSFLSEAFL. The CDR3 DNA reads as TGTGCCAGCAATCGCCGGGACAGGGGGAGTTTTTTGTCTGAAGCTTTCCTT.

As concerns this clonotype: This likely comes from a read error, as the CDR3 has no conserved phenylalanine or tryptophan at its end. This chain uses TRBV29-1 with TRBJ1-2; 8 bases are shared with TRBD1. Trimming cost V 7 bases and J 8 bases; bases outside gene matches: 6. The V gene's germline CDR1 is SQVTM and CDR2 ANQGSEA. This CDR3 is built from 11 residues. The CDR3: CSAATGDGYTY. CDR3 bases: TGCAGCGCCGCGACAGGGGACGGCTACACCTAC.

CDR3 amino acids: CASRPSASYEQYF. For the CDR3, the DNA is TGTGCCAGCCGTCCTAGCGCTTCCTACGAGCAGTACTTC. V is TRBV27 and J is TRBJ2-7; weak D call: TRBD2 (6 bases). This CDR3 has 13 residues. Germline CDR1 and CDR2: MNHEY and SMNVEV (reference sequence). V lost 8 bases and J 1 base, leaving 12 bases between the germline ends.

This clonotype has a count of ten or more. The chain combines TRBV7-2 with TRBJ1-2; D gene ambiguous. Germline CDR1 is SGHTA and CDR2 is FQGNSA. The CDR3 spans 17 residues. V shed 3 bases and J shed 2 bases, with 19 bases lying between them. CDR3 residues: CASSFGGRAGMNYGYTF. The CDR3 DNA reads as TGTGCCAGCAGCTTTGGAGGTCGGGCGGGGATGAACTATGGCTACACCTTC.